Shown below are 11 T cell receptor beta chains from a single sample sequenced in a study of shared T cell receptors in the human thymus. The method was immunoSEQ multiplex PCR; TCRdb's version includes in-frame clones alone and lacks a portion of them. The sample has under 700,000 clones, around three quarters seen once; the top ten hold roughly 0.013%. The sample was also reused in another study, on human thymus T cells.

Sequencing used thymocytes. All receptors come from a boy under three years old with a congenital heart defect.

The rearrangement joins TRBV15 to TRBJ2-1, with 13 bases lining up with TRBD2. V was clipped by 6 bases and J by 9 bases; unmatched bases: 11. Germline V CDR1 and CDR2: LNHNV, YYDKDF (reference sequence). The CDR3 consists of 16 residues. The CDR3 sequence: CATSLNTSGRAREQFF. CDR3 nucleotide sequence: TGTGCCACCAGTCTAAATACTAGCGGGAGGGCCCGTGAGCAGTTCTTC.

This rearrangement joins TRBV4-3 to TRBJ2-6; 8 nucleotides agree with TRBD2. The CDR3 spans 20 residues. The V segment lost 1 base and the J segment 2 bases; nucleotides outside the gene matches: 13. The germline V gene encodes CDR1 LGHNA and CDR2 YSLEER. CDR3 DNA sequence: TGCGCCAGCAGCCAAGTATCACTAGCGGCTTTAACAACTGGGGCCAACGTCCTGACTTTC. Residues: CASSQVSLAALTTGANVLTF.

The V and J genes are TRBV28 and TRBJ1-4; TRBD1 agrees at 10 bases. Germline CDR1 reads MDHEN; CDR2 reads SYDVKM. The CDR3 has 22 residues. Losses at the gene ends were 5 bases for V and 0 bases for J; bases not matched to a gene: 21. As DNA, the CDR3 is TGTGCCAGCAGTCCCAGACAGGGGGCCTCGCTAAGTCAACCCGCAACTAATGAAAAACTGTTTTTT. Its translation: CASSPRQGASLSQPATNEKLFF.

This sequence joins TRBV7-9 and TRBJ1-5; 7 bases map to TRBD1. V lost 5 bases, J lost 3 bases, and 10 bases stayed unmatched. Germline CDR1 reads SEHNR; CDR2 reads FQNEAQ (reference sequence). The CDR3 length is 16 residues. The chain's CDR3 is CASSDIRQGSNQPQHF. Here the CDR3 DNA reads TGTGCCAGCAGCGACATACGACAGGGCTCCAATCAGCCCCAGCATTTT.

V and J are TRBV11-2 and TRBJ2-7; 9 bases are shared with TRBD1. V lost 7 bases, J lost 6 bases, and 13 bases stayed unmatched. This CDR3 region has 15 residues. Germline V gene data show CDR1 as SGHAT and CDR2 as FQNNGV. The CDR3 sequence: CASTPLGTGTGEQYF. The CDR3 bases are TGTGCCAGCACCCCCCTAGGGACAGGGACCGGCGAGCAGTACTTC.

The chain employs TRBV30 and TRBJ2-7; 9 bases agree with TRBD2. Germline V lookup: CDR1 GTSNPN, CDR2 SVGIG (reference sequence). CDR3 length: 12 amino acids. The J segment lost 1 base and the V segment lost 8 bases, leaving 3 bases of the junction unmatched. The DNA for the CDR3 is TGTGCCCTAGCGGGGTGGTCCTACGAGCAGTACTTC. It translates to CALAGWSYEQYF.

This clone was counted once. V is TRBV27 and J is TRBJ2-2; 10 bases map to TRBD2. The CDR3 runs to 17 residues. The V and J ends lost 1 base and 7 bases, in that order; junction bases with no gene match: 9. The germline V gene encodes CDR1 MNHEY and CDR2 SMNVEV (reference sequence). The CDR3 loop is CASSLWLAGAYVGELFF. The CDR3 DNA reads as TGTGCCAGCAGTTTATGGCTAGCGGGAGCCTACGTCGGGGAGCTGTTTTTT.

The V gene is TRBV25-1, the J gene TRBJ1-1; tentative D call: TRBD1 (6 bases). The ends were cut back, 8 bases at V and 4 bases at J, with 14 bases in the middle. The CDR3 totals 13 residues. Germline CDR1 MGHDK, CDR2 SYGVNS. The CDR3 loop is CASQGPPGTEAFF. The CDR3 DNA reads as TGTGCCAGCCAGGGGCCCCCTGGCACTGAAGCTTTCTTT.

The rearrangement uses TRBV15 and TRBJ2-2; the D gene is possibly TRBD2 (5 bases). CDR1 is LNHNV, CDR2 YYDKDF, per germline (reference sequence). This CDR3 contains 14 residues. V lost 2 bases and J lost 6, with 10 bases in between. CDR3 amino acids: CATSRPLASGELFF. The DNA of the CDR3 is TGTGCCACCAGCAGACCTCTAGCTTCCGGGGAGCTGTTTTTT.

The rearrangement uses TRBV4-3 and TRBJ2-3; possibly TRBD2 for D (6 bases). The V gene lost 2 bases and the J gene lost 2 bases, with 17 bases spanning the gap. Germline CDR1 is LGHNA and CDR2 is YSLEER. This CDR3 contains 17 residues. The CDR3 protein is CASSQWDVGSLTDTQYF. The CDR3 DNA reads TGCGCCAGCAGCCAATGGGATGTCGGGAGCCTCACAGATACGCAGTATTTT.

This clone came up a few times. The rearrangement uses TRBV5-6 and TRBJ2-5; perhaps TRBD1 as D (5 bases). From germline, CDR1 is SGHDT and CDR2 YYEEEE. With 6 bases removed from V and 1 base from J, the gap between germline ends came to 13 bases. The CDR3 totals 14 residues. The CDR3 here is CASNKGPIQETQYF. The CDR3 nucleotides read TGTGCCAGCAACAAGGGGCCCATCCAAGAGACCCAGTACTTC.